This T cell receptor (beta chain) was sequenced for a study of cytomegalovirus exposure and HLA in healthy donors. Assay used: immunoSEQ multiplex PCR; TCRdb lists only in-frame clones, some missing. Of about 360,000 clones in the sample, roughly 88% are singletons; the top ten hold 0.65% to 0.95%. Germline V lookup: CDR1 MGHRA, CDR2 YSYEKL. CDR3 size: 14 residues. Trimming took 4 bases from V and 4 from J; bases not matched to a gene: 6. This clone was seen only a few times. Sequencing was done on a sample of PBMCs. The origin of this receptor is a woman in her late teens or twenties in good health and CMV-seronegative. V is TRBV4-1 and J is TRBJ1-1; the match to TRBD1 covers 7 bases. CDR3 DNA: TGCGCCAGCAGCCTCAGGGGGTATGGCACTGAAGCTTTCTTT. Protein sequence: CASSLRGYGTEAFF.